Below, 32 T cell receptor beta chains from the same sample are listed, as sequenced in a study of response to subunit inactivated influenza vaccine. TCRdb itself ran the RT-PCR reads through MiXCR, one entry per CDR3 protein. The sample includes roughly 650,000 distinct CDR3 sequences, around 13% of them seen just once. Sequences were derived from PBMCs from blood, sampled 14 to 15 days before vaccination. These receptors all stem from a man aged 45-60 years who received an inactivated influenza vaccine.

This clonotype was seen many times. CDR3 coding DNA: TGTGCCAGCAGAAACAACAGGGGTTGGAATTCACCCCTCCACTTT. The encoded protein is CASRNNRGWNSPLHF. The chain recombines TRBV2 with TRBJ1-6, with TRBD1 matching 7 bases. The V gene's germline CDR1 is SNHLY and CDR2 FYNNEI. Trimming removed 6 bases from V and 7 bases from J; junction bases left unmatched: 9. The CDR3 is 15 residues long.

This clonotype appeared a few times. The gene calls are TRBV6-5 and TRBJ1-5; D ambiguous. The CDR3 is 13 amino acids. Germline V gene data show CDR1 as MNHEY and CDR2 as SVGAGI. The ends were cut back, 0 bases at V and 7 bases at J, with 7 bases in the middle. CDR3 DNA sequence: TGTGCCAGCAGTTACTCGGCGGGCCAGCCCCAGCATTTT. Translating gives CASSYSAGQPQHF.

This clonotype was recorded a few times. The chain couples TRBV5-5 to TRBJ1-5; possible D gene TRBD1, 6 bases. Germline CDR1 SGHKS, CDR2 YYEKEE (reference sequence). The CDR3 covers 16 residues. V lost 1 base to trimming and J lost 1 base, with 12 bases between them. CDR3 nucleotide sequence: TGTGCCAGCAGCTTGCGTCCCGGACAGAGCAATCAGCCCCAGCATTTT. It encodes CASSLRPGQSNQPQHF.

In its sample, this clonotype was seen a few times. This rearrangement joins TRBV4-3 to TRBJ2-5; D may correspond to TRBD1 or TRBD2 (5 bases each). Per the germline V gene, CDR1 is LGHNA and CDR2 is YSLEER. The CDR3 has 16 residues. Trimming pared 0 bases from V and 3 bases from J, leaving 14 bases between. CDR3 amino acids: CASSQDVRGVKETQYF. CDR3 DNA: TGCGCCAGCAGCCAAGATGTACGAGGGGTCAAAGAGACCCAGTACTTC.

This clonotype was detected a few times. The V call is TRBV30, the J call TRBJ2-1; D remains unclear. CDR1 GTSNPN and CDR2 SVGIG come from the germline V gene (reference sequence). The CDR3 contains 12 residues. The germline V and J ends were trimmed by 0 bases and 8 bases, with 8 bases remaining between them. In DNA, the CDR3 is TGTGCCTGGAGTGTACAAGGGTATGAGCAGTTCTTC. It encodes CAWSVQGYEQFF.

The rearrangement uses TRBV10-3 and TRBJ2-7; 10 bases map to TRBD2. This CDR3 spans 15 amino acids. V lost 3 bases, J lost 3 bases, and 5 bases stayed unmatched. Germline V gene sequence: CDR1 ENHRY, CDR2 SYGVKD. The CDR3 DNA sequence: TGTGCCATCAGTGAACTAGCGGGATCTTACTACGAGCAGTACTTC. Translating it yields CAISELAGSYYEQYF.

This chain links TRBV7-2 with TRBJ2-1; a weak D match, TRBD2 (5 bases). V shed 2 bases and J shed 11 bases, with 19 bases lying between them. Germline-derived CDR1 and CDR2 are SGHTA and FQGNSA. There are 15 residues in the CDR3. The CDR3 here is CASSLQREPKRQQFF. CDR3 sequence (DNA): TGTGCCAGCAGCTTACAGAGGGAACCTAAGAGGCAGCAGTTCTTC.

The V and J genes are TRBV5-1 and TRBJ2-2; the match to TRBD1 covers 10 bases. This CDR3 has 15 residues. Trimming removed 4 bases from V and 5 bases from J; junction bases left unmatched: 5. Per the germline V gene, CDR1 is SGHRS and CDR2 is YFSETQ. The CDR3 coding sequence is TGCGCCAGCAGCACCGGGACAGGGGTGACCGGGGAGCTGTTTTTT. Amino acid sequence: CASSTGTGVTGELFF.

V is TRBV15 and J is TRBJ2-1; D remains unclear. Trimming took 1 base from V and 5 from J, leaving 6 bases between them. Looked up from germline, CDR1 is LNHNV and CDR2 is YYDKDF (reference sequence). This CDR3 spans 13 amino acids. CDR3: CATSRGLNNEQFF. The CDR3 bases are TGTGCCACCAGCAGAGGGCTCAACAATGAGCAGTTCTTC.

This clonotype was recorded many times. This chain joins TRBV5-6 and TRBJ1-2; possibly TRBD1 for D (6 bases). Trimming stripped 4 bases from V and 4 bases from J, with 14 bases between. The CDR3 covers 14 residues. Germline CDR1 SGHDT, CDR2 YYEEEE. In DNA, the CDR3 is TGTGCCAGCAGCCTGCCGGGACAACCCTATGGCTACACCTTC. Translated: CASSLPGQPYGYTF.

This CDR3 is CASSLMYNEQFF. The CDR3 region has the DNA TGTGCCAGCAGCTTAATGTACAATGAGCAGTTCTTC. The V gene is TRBV7-8, the J gene TRBJ2-1; D gene uncertain. The CDR3 has 12 residues. Between the trimmed V and J ends, which lost 2 bases and 4 bases, there was a span of 3 bases. CDR1 SGHVS and CDR2 FQNEAQ come from the germline V gene. Complete variable domain (other parts from reference TRBV7-8 and TRBJ2-1): GAGVSQSPRYKVAKRGQDVALRCDPISGHVSLFWYQQALGQGPEFLTYFQNEAQLDKSGLPSDRFFAERPEGSVSTLKIQRTQQEDSAVYLCASSLMYNEQFFGPGTRLTVL.

V is TRBV7-6 and J is TRBJ2-3; the match to TRBD2 covers 8 bases. The V and J ends lost 5 bases and 5 bases, in that order; junction bases with no gene match: 15. The CDR3 loop spans 17 amino acids. Germline-derived CDR1 and CDR2 are SGHVS and FNYEAQ. CDR3 residues: CASSQELNGRAGDTQYF. The DNA of the CDR3 is TGTGCCAGCAGCCAAGAGTTGAACGGGAGGGCCGGAGATACGCAGTATTTT.

This chain links TRBV3-1 with TRBJ2-7, with TRBD1 matching 10 bases. The CDR3 length is 15 residues. The germline V gene encodes CDR1 LGHDT and CDR2 YNNKEL (reference sequence). The V gene end was trimmed by 1 base and the J gene end by 2 bases; junction bases not matched to a gene: 2. CDR3 sequence: CASSQVGTGAYEQYF. CDR3 coding DNA: TGTGCCAGCAGCCAAGTCGGGACAGGGGCCTACGAGCAGTACTTC.

This clonotype was seen a few times. The gene calls are TRBV7-2 and TRBJ2-5, with D unclear. CDR1 SGHTA and CDR2 FQGNSA come from the germline V gene. V was trimmed by 5 bases and J by 0 bases, leaving 19 bases between them. The CDR3 runs 17 residues. The CDR3 reads CASSGDSLFLYQETQYF. CDR3 sequence (DNA): TGTGCCAGCAGCGGGGATAGCCTTTTTTTGTACCAAGAGACCCAGTACTTC.

The sample holds a few counts of this clonotype. The genes are TRBV18 and TRBJ2-7; TRBD2 matches 8 bases. This CDR3 comprises 15 residues. After removal of 3 bases from V and 2 bases from J, the junction contained 6 bases not matched to a gene. Germline lookup yields CDR1 KGHSH and CDR2 LQKENI. The CDR3 here is CASSPYSGTTYEQYF. Here the CDR3 DNA reads TGTGCCAGCTCACCTTATAGCGGGACGACCTACGAGCAGTACTTC. The full variable domain, completed using reference TRBV18 and TRBJ2-7, is NAGVMQNPRHLVRRRGQEARLRCSPMKGHSHVYWYRQLPEEGLKFMVYLQKENIIDESGMPKERFSAEFPKEGPSILRIQQVVRGDSAAYFCASSPYSGTTYEQYFGPGTRLTVT.

The chain is built from TRBV2 and TRBJ1-1; 8 bases fit TRBD1. CDR3 length: 16 residues. CDR1 and CDR2 from the germline V gene are SNHLY and FYNNEI. V was pared by 10 bases and J by 1 base, with 14 bases of the junction left unmatched. Written as DNA, the CDR3 is TGTGCCATCACCCAGAGCAGGGGGCTCGGGAACACTGAAGCTTTCTTT. Translation: CAITQSRGLGNTEAFF.

This clonotype was counted between two and nine times. The chain joins TRBV20-1 to TRBJ2-3, with TRBD2 identical over 14 bases. Germline V gives CDR1 DFQATT, CDR2 SNEGSKA (reference sequence). V lost 5 bases and J lost 7; bases outside the gene matches: 5. The CDR3 sequence is 14 residues long. In DNA, the CDR3 is TGCAGTGCTCGACTAGCGGGGGGGCCAAATACGCAGTATTTT. Amino acid sequence: CSARLAGGPNTQYF.

This clonotype was counted only a few times. This chain connects TRBV7-9 to TRBJ2-7; 7 bases line up with TRBD1. The CDR3 is made up of 15 amino acids. Germline-derived CDR1 and CDR2 are SEHNR and FQNEAQ (reference sequence). V was pared by 7 bases and J by 3 bases, with 12 bases of the junction left unmatched. The CDR3 spells CASNDHPGQNYEQYF. DNA for the CDR3: TGTGCCAGCAACGACCACCCGGGACAGAACTACGAGCAGTACTTC.

This rearrangement joins TRBV6-2 or TRBV6-3 to TRBJ1-1, with a possible D match to TRBD1 (5 bases). Germline V gene data show CDR1 as MNHEY and CDR2 as SVGEGT. The CDR3 is made up of 12 amino acids. Trimming stripped 5 bases from V and 7 bases from J, with 11 bases between. In DNA form, the CDR3 reads TGTGCCAGCAGTCACCCGCAGGGTGAAGCTTTCTTT. This gives the protein CASSHPQGEAFF.

The chain employs TRBV4-3 and TRBJ2-3; TRBD1 aligns across 8 bases. The germline gives CDR1 LGHNA, CDR2 YSLEER. The CDR3 is 15 amino acids. Trimming at V came to 6 bases and at J to 4 bases, leaving 9 bases not matched to a gene. As DNA, the CDR3 is TGCGCCAGCAGTCCGGACAGGGTTTTTGCAGATACGCAGTATTTT. Its protein is CASSPDRVFADTQYF.

The V call is TRBV12-3 or TRBV12-4, the J call TRBJ2-3, with TRBD2 as a possible D gene (6 bases). The CDR3 is 15 residues long. V was shortened by 0 bases and J by 1 base, with 8 bases between the two germline ends. The CDR3 DNA is TGTGCCAGCAGTTTAGCGGGGGAGGGCACAGATACGCAGTATTTT. It is translated as CASSLAGEGTDTQYF.

The CDR3 loop reads CASSAKSGGSIRETQYF. In nucleotides, the CDR3 is TGTGCCAGCAGCGCAAAATCGGGCGGGAGTATTCGGGAGACCCAGTACTTC. This chain joins TRBV6-1 and TRBJ2-5; 7 positions agree with TRBD2. Germline V gives CDR1 MNHNS, CDR2 SASEGT. The V gene end was trimmed by 6 bases and the J gene end by 5 bases; junction bases not matched to a gene: 18. This CDR3 spans 17 amino acids.

This clonotype has a count of ten or more. One end of the junction does not line up with germline, which may come from a read error. The chain is built from TRBV5-1 and TRBJ2-7; 11 nucleotides agree with TRBD1. This CDR3 is 14 amino acids long. Germline V gives CDR1 SGHRS, CDR2 YFSETQ. The CDR3 here is CASSSGTGGYEQYF. The CDR3 bases are TGTGCCAGCAGCTCCGGGACAGGGGGCTACGAGCAGTACTTC.

A few counts support this clonotype. The rearrangement joins TRBV6-1 to TRBJ1-2, with TRBD1 matching 7 bases. CDR3 size: 13 residues. Germline CDR1 reads MNHNS; CDR2 reads SASEGT. The J segment lost 7 bases and the V segment lost 3 bases, leaving 5 bases of the junction unmatched. Here the CDR3 reads CASSETGSGGYTF. In DNA form, the CDR3 reads TGTGCCAGCAGTGAGACAGGGTCGGGTGGCTACACCTTC.

This clonotype was recorded a few times. The chain uses TRBV2 and TRBJ2-7; tentative D call: TRBD2 (6 bases). The CDR3 extends over 15 amino acids. The ends were cut back, 4 bases at V and 0 bases at J, with 13 bases in the middle. CDR1 and CDR2 (germline): SNHLY, FYNNEI. The CDR3 DNA reads TGTGCCAGCAGTGTGGGAGGAGGTAACTCCTACGAGCAGTACTTC. It encodes CASSVGGGNSYEQYF.

This chain uses TRBV18 with TRBJ2-3; no clear D gene. The CDR3 is 14 residues long. Germline CDR1 KGHSH, CDR2 LQKENI. Trimming pared 3 bases from V and 2 bases from J, leaving 9 bases between. The CDR3 coding sequence is TGTGCCAGCTCACCCTCCGTTTCCACAGATACGCAGTATTTT. The encoded protein is CASSPSVSTDTQYF.

This clonotype was observed a handful of times. The chain combines TRBV12-3 or TRBV12-4 with TRBJ1-5; D possibly corresponds to TRBD1 (5 bases). Trimming took off 7 bases at V and 3 bases at J, with 13 bases between the two ends. The CDR3 length is 14 residues. CDR3 coding DNA: TGTGCCAGCAACTCGGGCAGGGACAATCAGCCCCAGCATTTT. Amino acids: CASNSGRDNQPQHF.

Only a few counts were recorded for this clonotype. The V gene is TRBV29-1, the J gene TRBJ2-1; 14 bases are a match to TRBD2. The CDR3 spans 16 residues. Germline V gives CDR1 SQVTM, CDR2 ANQGSEA. V lost 6 bases, J lost 1 base, and 5 bases stayed unmatched. The CDR3 coding sequence is TGCAGCGTGCCGACTAGCGGGAGGGGGTCCTACAATGAGCAGTTCTTC. It translates to CSVPTSGRGSYNEQFF.

V is TRBV5-4 and J is TRBJ2-5; D is uncertain. There are 15 residues in the CDR3. V was trimmed by 0 bases and J by 2 bases, leaving 11 bases between them. The germline V gene encodes CDR1 SGHNT and CDR2 YYREEE (reference sequence). The CDR3 is CASSLGRVRQETQYF. CDR3 sequence (DNA): TGTGCCAGCAGCTTGGGAAGGGTGCGTCAAGAGACCCAGTACTTC.

The V gene is TRBV7-2, the J gene TRBJ1-6; 7 bases line up with TRBD1. CDR3 length: 17 residues. The germline gives CDR1 SGHTA, CDR2 FQGNSA. J was trimmed by 10 bases and V by 3 bases; bases with no gene match: 15. This CDR3 reads CASSFSVRAGGNSPLHF. In DNA form, the CDR3 reads TGTGCCAGCAGCTTCAGTGTAAGGGCAGGGGGAAACTCACCCCTCCACTTT.

This clonotype was counted a few times. This chain connects TRBV5-1 to TRBJ2-1; 8 positions agree with TRBD1. Losses at the gene ends were 3 bases for V and 1 base for J; bases not matched to a gene: 9. The CDR3 totals 17 residues. The germline CDR1 and CDR2 sequences are SGHRS and YFSETQ. In DNA form, the CDR3 reads TGCGCCAGCAGCTCAAACGGACAGGGAATATCCTACAATGAGCAGTTCTTC. The encoded protein is CASSSNGQGISYNEQFF. Combining the CDR3 with reference TRBV5-1 and TRBJ2-1 gives the whole variable domain KAGVTQTPRYLIKTRGQQVTLSCSPISGHRSVSWYQQTPGQGLQFLFEYFSETQRNKGNFPGRFSGRQFSNSRSEMNVSTLELGDSALYLCASSSNGQGISYNEQFFGPGTRLTVL.

The chain has TRBV7-2 and TRBJ2-2; 11 nucleotides line up with TRBD2. The CDR3 is made up of 15 amino acids. Germline-derived CDR1 and CDR2 are SGHTA and FQGNSA. After removal of 2 bases from V and 9 bases from J, the junction contained 5 bases not matched to a gene. The CDR3 DNA sequence: TGTGCCAGCAGCTTAACTAGCGGGAGTGGTTGGGAGCTGTTTTTT. Its protein product is CASSLTSGSGWELFF.